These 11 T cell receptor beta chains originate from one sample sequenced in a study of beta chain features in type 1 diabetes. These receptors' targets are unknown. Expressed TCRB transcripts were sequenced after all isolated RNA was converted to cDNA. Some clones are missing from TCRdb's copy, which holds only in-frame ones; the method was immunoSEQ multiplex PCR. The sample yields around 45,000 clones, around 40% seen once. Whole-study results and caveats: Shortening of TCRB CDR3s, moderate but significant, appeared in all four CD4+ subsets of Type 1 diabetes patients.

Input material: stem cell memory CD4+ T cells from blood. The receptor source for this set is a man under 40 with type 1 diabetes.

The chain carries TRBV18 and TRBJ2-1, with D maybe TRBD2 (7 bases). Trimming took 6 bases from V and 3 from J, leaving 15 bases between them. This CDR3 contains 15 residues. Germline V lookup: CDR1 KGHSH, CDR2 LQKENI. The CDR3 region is CASSQQGRGYNEQFF. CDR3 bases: TGTGCCAGCTCCCAGCAGGGGAGGGGCTACAATGAGCAGTTCTTC.

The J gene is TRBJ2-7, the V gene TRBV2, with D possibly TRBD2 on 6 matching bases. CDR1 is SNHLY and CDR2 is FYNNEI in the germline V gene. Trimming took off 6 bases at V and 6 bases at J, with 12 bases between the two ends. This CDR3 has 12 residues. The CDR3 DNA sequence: TGTGCCAGCAGACAAACTAGCCGCGAGCAGTACTTC. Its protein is CASRQTSREQYF.

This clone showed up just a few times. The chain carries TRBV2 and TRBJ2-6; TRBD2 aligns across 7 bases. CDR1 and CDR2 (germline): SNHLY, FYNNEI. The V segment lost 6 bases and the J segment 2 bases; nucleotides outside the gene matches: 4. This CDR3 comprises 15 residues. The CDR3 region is CASSRGRAGANVLTF. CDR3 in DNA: TGTGCCAGCAGCCGGGGGAGGGCTGGGGCCAACGTCCTGACTTTC.

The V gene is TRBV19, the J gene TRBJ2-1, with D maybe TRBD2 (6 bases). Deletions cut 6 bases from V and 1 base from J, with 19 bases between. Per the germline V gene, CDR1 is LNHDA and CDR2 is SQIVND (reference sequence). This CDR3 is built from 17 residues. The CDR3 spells CASSVGMRLVSYNEQFF. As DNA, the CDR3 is TGTGCCAGTAGCGTAGGGATGAGACTAGTTTCCTACAATGAGCAGTTCTTC.

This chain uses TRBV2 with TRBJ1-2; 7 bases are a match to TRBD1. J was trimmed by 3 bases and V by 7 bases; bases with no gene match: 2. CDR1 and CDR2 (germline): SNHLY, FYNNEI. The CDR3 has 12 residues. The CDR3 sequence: CASTDRHYGYTF. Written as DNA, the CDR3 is TGTGCCAGCACGGACAGGCACTATGGCTACACCTTC.

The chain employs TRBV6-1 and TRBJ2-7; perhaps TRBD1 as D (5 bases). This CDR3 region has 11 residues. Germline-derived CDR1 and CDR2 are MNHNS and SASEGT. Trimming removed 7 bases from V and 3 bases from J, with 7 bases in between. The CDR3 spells CASMGHYEQYF. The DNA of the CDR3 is TGTGCCAGCATGGGGCACTACGAGCAGTACTTC.

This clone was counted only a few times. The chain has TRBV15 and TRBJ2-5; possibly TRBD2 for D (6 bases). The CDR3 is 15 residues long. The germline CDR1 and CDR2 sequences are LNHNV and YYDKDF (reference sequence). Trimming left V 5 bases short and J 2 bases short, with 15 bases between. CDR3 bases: TGTGCCACCAGCCGGCGCCGGGAGATACAAGAGACCCAGTACTTC. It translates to CATSRRREIQETQYF.

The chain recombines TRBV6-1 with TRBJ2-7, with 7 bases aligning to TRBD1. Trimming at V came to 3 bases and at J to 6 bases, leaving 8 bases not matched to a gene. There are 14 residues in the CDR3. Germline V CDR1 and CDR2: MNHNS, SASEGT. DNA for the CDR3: TGTGCCAGCAGTGACACAGGGGCCTCTCGCGAGCAGTACTTC. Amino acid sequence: CASSDTGASREQYF.

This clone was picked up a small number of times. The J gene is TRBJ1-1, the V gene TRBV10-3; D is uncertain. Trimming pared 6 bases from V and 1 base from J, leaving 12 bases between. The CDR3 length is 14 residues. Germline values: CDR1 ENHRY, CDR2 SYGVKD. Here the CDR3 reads CAISSQGGNTEAFF. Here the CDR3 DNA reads TGTGCCATCAGCTCTCAAGGAGGGAACACTGAAGCTTTCTTT.

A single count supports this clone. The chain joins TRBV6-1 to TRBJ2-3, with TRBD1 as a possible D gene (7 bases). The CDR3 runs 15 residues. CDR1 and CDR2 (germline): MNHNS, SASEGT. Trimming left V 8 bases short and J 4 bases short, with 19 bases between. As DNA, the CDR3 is TGTGCCAGCGGGGGGAGGACAGGAATTGCAGATACGCAGTATTTT. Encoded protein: CASGGRTGIADTQYF.

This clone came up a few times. CDR3 protein: CASSWDTETQYF. The CDR3 nucleotides are TGTGCCAGCAGCTGGGACACCGAGACCCAGTACTTC. V is TRBV11-1 and J is TRBJ2-5; D might be TRBD1 (6 bases). V lost 4 bases to trimming and J lost 5 bases, with 8 bases between them. Germline V gene data show CDR1 as SGHAT and CDR2 as FQDESV (reference sequence). The CDR3 is made up of 12 amino acids. Full variable domain (outside the CDR3, taken from reference TRBV11-1 and TRBJ2-5): EAEVAQSPRYKITEKSQAVAFWCDPISGHATLYWYRQILGQGPELLVQFQDESVVDDSQLPKDRFSAERLKGVDSTLKIQPAELGDSAMYLCASSWDTETQYFGPGTRLLVL.